One sample yielded the 22 T cell receptor beta chains listed below, sequenced in a study of molecular identifiers for immune sequencing clone quantification. One entry per CDR3 protein results from TCRdb running MiXCR on the PCR reads. The repertoire includes more than 50,000 distinct CDR3 sequences, around a fifth of them detected once, and about 1.5% sits in the top ten. The sequencing sample was made of naive CD8+ T cells from blood, with Jurkat cell RNA spiked in. Subset here: FACS-sorted CD8+CD4-CCR7+CD45RA+ naive T cells. The receptors shown here come from a human donor in good health. Some libraries in this study had Jurkat cell RNA spiked in.

At least ten counts were recorded for this clonotype. The J gene is TRBJ2-1, the V gene TRBV4-1, with D perhaps TRBD1 (6 bases). The V gene's germline CDR1 is MGHRA and CDR2 YSYEKL. V lost 2 bases and J lost 4, with 15 bases in between. The CDR3 is 16 amino acids. This CDR3 reads CASSQTTGFSYNEQFF. The CDR3 DNA sequence: TGCGCCAGCAGCCAAACTACAGGGTTCTCTTACAATGAGCAGTTCTTC.

This clonotype was detected many times. This rearrangement joins TRBV9 to TRBJ1-4; D possibly corresponds to TRBD1 (5 bases). CDR1 is SGDLS, CDR2 YYNGEE, per germline. The CDR3 is 15 amino acids. Trimming shortened V by 4 bases and J by 2 bases, and 12 bases separated the two germline ends. In nucleotides, the CDR3 is TGTGCCAGCAGCCCAGCGGGGGGTACTAATGAAAAACTGTTTTTT. Its translation: CASSPAGGTNEKLFF.

This clonotype occurred many times. The chain is built from TRBV9 and TRBJ2-6, with D perhaps matching TRBD2 (5 bases). The CDR3 length is 16 residues. V was pared by 3 bases and J by 4 bases, with 14 bases between. The germline V gene has CDR1 SGDLS and CDR2 YYNGEE. CDR3 protein: CASSAGRVLGANVLTF. CDR3 in DNA: TGTGCCAGCAGCGCCGGGCGGGTGCTAGGGGCCAACGTCCTGACTTTC.

This clonotype showed up just a few times. For the CDR3, the DNA is TGTGCCAGCAGCCTAACCCTCGCATCCGAGCAGTACTTC. Translation gives CASSLTLASEQYF. The V and J genes are TRBV11-3 and TRBJ2-7; no reliable D call. The CDR3 runs to 13 residues. Per the germline V gene, CDR1 is SGHNT and CDR2 is YENEEA. V was pared by 5 bases and J by 6 bases, with 14 bases between.

This clonotype appeared many times. The V and J genes are TRBV11-3 and TRBJ2-5; 11 bases fit TRBD2. From germline, CDR1 is SGHNT and CDR2 YENEEA. There are 17 residues in the CDR3. The V segment lost 4 bases and the J segment 1 base; nucleotides outside the gene matches: 8. The CDR3 coding sequence is TGTGCCAGCAGCTCACTTCCGGGACTAGCGGCCCAAGAGACCCAGTACTTC. Its protein product is CASSSLPGLAAQETQYF.

This clonotype was seen repeatedly, ten times or more. This chain links TRBV6-1 with TRBJ1-5, with 7 bases lining up with TRBD1. The V and J ends lost 8 bases and 4 bases, in that order; junction bases with no gene match: 8. CDR3 length: 14 amino acids. Germline V CDR1 and CDR2: MNHNS, SASEGT. The CDR3 region is CASGPGQPNQPQHF. DNA for the CDR3: TGTGCCAGCGGACCGGGACAGCCAAATCAGCCCCAGCATTTT.

The chain joins TRBV11-3 to TRBJ2-7, with 7 bases matching TRBD1. Germline CDR1 SGHNT, CDR2 YENEEA. The trim removed 1 base at V and 4 bases at J, leaving 10 bases unmatched. The CDR3 runs 16 residues. The CDR3 region has the DNA TGTGCCAGCAGCTTAGGCCTGGGACAGCCAGGATACGAGCAGTACTTC. Protein: CASSLGLGQPGYEQYF.

This clonotype was counted many times. The chain uses TRBV19 and TRBJ1-5; 7 bases line up with TRBD1. Germline lookup yields CDR1 LNHDA and CDR2 SQIVND (reference sequence). Trimming removed 7 bases from V and 5 bases from J; junction bases left unmatched: 11. CDR3 size: 15 residues. CDR3: CASNLRTGDYQPQHF. CDR3 DNA sequence: TGTGCCAGTAACCTTCGGACAGGCGACTATCAGCCCCAGCATTTT.

The gene calls are TRBV12-5 and TRBJ1-2; 7 nucleotides align to TRBD1. This CDR3 has 16 amino acids. With 0 bases clipped from V and 2 bases from J, the junction kept 6 bases outside the gene matches. Per germline, CDR1 LGHNT and CDR2 FRNRAP. In DNA, the CDR3 is TGTGCTAGTGGTTTGGTAGGTGCAGGGGGAAACTATGGCTACACCTTC. This sequence encodes CASGLVGAGGNYGYTF.

This clonotype has a count of ten or more. The genes are TRBV7-9 and TRBJ2-7; TRBD2 might be the D (5 bases). The CDR3 contains 14 residues. V lost 5 bases and J lost 3, with 14 bases in between. Germline CDR1 SEHNR, CDR2 FQNEAQ (reference sequence). The chain's CDR3 is CASSNIGGVYEQYF. CDR3 in DNA: TGTGCCAGCAGCAACATAGGAGGTGTCTACGAGCAGTACTTC.

Many counts were recorded for this clonotype. J is TRBJ2-1 and V is TRBV5-6; D possibly uses TRBD1 or TRBD2 (5 bases each). Trimming removed 5 bases from V and 7 bases from J, with 13 bases in between. The CDR3 extends over 13 amino acids. Germline V gene sequence: CDR1 SGHDT, CDR2 YYEEEE. CDR3 sequence reads: CASSSGTPNEQFF. The CDR3 nucleotides read TGTGCCAGCAGTTCCGGGACGCCGAATGAGCAGTTCTTC.

The table lists this clonotype with many counts. The chain uses TRBV4-1 and TRBJ2-7, with D possibly TRBD2 on 5 matching bases. The CDR3 sequence is 15 residues long. Germline values: CDR1 MGHRA, CDR2 YSYEKL. V was cut by 1 base and J by 4 bases, with 14 bases left in between. The CDR3 sequence: CASSQVYGVRYEQYF. DNA for the CDR3: TGCGCCAGCAGCCAAGTATACGGGGTCCGGTACGAGCAGTACTTC.

The J gene is TRBJ1-2, the V gene TRBV27; D remains unclear. The CDR3 is made up of 13 amino acids. Trimming removed 2 bases at V and 0 bases at J, with 4 bases between. In germline, CDR1 is MNHEY, CDR2 SMNVEV (reference sequence). CDR3 sequence: CASSLVANYGYTF. DNA of the CDR3: TGTGCCAGCAGTTTAGTAGCTAACTATGGCTACACCTTC.

Many counts were recorded for this clonotype. V is TRBV19 and J is TRBJ2-2, with TRBD2 matching over 14 bases. The CDR3 spans 15 residues. V trimming: 5 bases; J trimming: 7 bases; junction bases outside the gene matches: 3. Germline CDR1 reads LNHDA; CDR2 reads SQIVND (reference sequence). CDR3: CASSWGLAGVGELFF. The CDR3 DNA reads TGTGCCAGTAGTTGGGGACTAGCGGGAGTCGGGGAGCTGTTTTTT.

This clonotype has more than one count but fewer than ten. CDR3 sequence: CASSRDLSSGSPQYF. CDR3 in DNA: TGTGCCAGCAGCCGAGATCTGTCTAGCGGGAGCCCCCAGTACTTC. The chain recombines TRBV4-2 with TRBJ2-5, with TRBD2 matching 10 bases. Germline CDR1 and CDR2: LGHNA and YNFKEQ. CDR3 size: 15 residues. Trimming at V came to 4 bases and at J to 9 bases, leaving 11 bases not matched to a gene.

At least ten counts were recorded for this clonotype. The chain employs TRBV20-1 and TRBJ1-5; 10 bases are shared with TRBD1. J gave up 5 bases and V 0 bases, and 13 bases lay outside the gene matches. CDR3 length: 18 amino acids. CDR1 and CDR2 (germline): DFQATT, SNEGSKA (reference sequence). CDR3 region: CSARDINPTGGGYQPQHF. CDR3 sequence (DNA): TGCAGTGCTAGAGACATCAACCCGACAGGGGGCGGCTATCAGCCCCAGCATTTT.

The V call is TRBV20-1, the J call TRBJ2-7, with D possibly being TRBD1 or TRBD2 (5 bases each). CDR1 DFQATT and CDR2 SNEGSKA come from the germline V gene (reference sequence). The CDR3 loop spans 14 amino acids. V lost 0 bases to trimming and J lost 3 bases, with 12 bases between them. The CDR3 loop reads CSARDRERGYEQYF. The CDR3 region has the DNA TGCAGTGCTAGAGATCGGGAAAGGGGCTACGAGCAGTACTTC.

This clonotype was counted only a few times. The V gene is TRBV7-9, the J gene TRBJ1-6; D is unresolved. From germline, CDR1 is SEHNR and CDR2 FQNEAQ (reference sequence). V lost 2 bases, J lost 1 base, and 6 bases lay in between. The CDR3 totals 15 residues. The CDR3 bases are TGTGCCAGCAGCTTAATGGGGTCCTATAATTCACCCCTCCACTTT. Protein sequence: CASSLMGSYNSPLHF.

This clonotype occurred many times. A read error may account for a junction end that differs from germline. The chain uses TRBV4-1 and TRBJ2-1; D might be TRBD2 (6 bases). The CDR3 loop spans 14 amino acids. Germline assignment: CDR1 MGHRA and CDR2 YSYEKL. CDR3 DNA sequence: TGCGCCAGCAGCCAAACACATACCGGGACTTTTACCGTCTTC. Its protein is CASSQTHTGTFTVF.

This clonotype has a handful of counts. V usage is TRBV27 and J usage is TRBJ2-7; D is uncertain. Trimming took off 4 bases at V and 5 bases at J, with 3 bases between the two ends. The germline CDR1 and CDR2 sequences are MNHEY and SMNVEV (reference sequence). The CDR3 covers 10 residues. The CDR3 DNA reads as TGTGCCAGCAGTTGGAACGAGCAGTACTTC. Amino acid sequence: CASSWNEQYF.

The gene calls are TRBV20-1 and TRBJ1-1; D is possibly TRBD1 (6 bases). Looked up from germline, CDR1 is DFQATT and CDR2 is SNEGSKA (reference sequence). V gave up 0 bases and J gave up 4 bases, with 15 bases separating them. The CDR3 extends over 15 amino acids. CDR3 loop: CSARDSGAIVTEAFF. The CDR3 DNA sequence: TGCAGTGCTAGAGATTCAGGGGCAATCGTCACTGAAGCTTTCTTT.

This clonotype was seen many times. The rearrangement uses TRBV4-1 and TRBJ2-7, with 8 bases that match TRBD1. The CDR3 is 13 amino acids. Germline-derived CDR1 and CDR2 are MGHRA and YSYEKL. Unmatched junction bases numbered 4, after V lost 5 bases and J lost 4 bases. This CDR3 is CASSTDRGYEQYF. The CDR3, as DNA: TGCGCCAGCAGCACCGACAGGGGATACGAGCAGTACTTC.